This entry concerns a single T cell receptor beta chain. Original processing methods: Using reference gene primer amplification, nucleated cell counts were estimated. Clones were read by immunoSEQ multiplex PCR, and TCRdb kept only the in-frame ones, dropping some. For V, J and clone size, that table is used; D and trimming come from the DNA. This sample has roughly 230,000 clones, with approximately 92% found just once. Trimming shortened V by 5 bases and J by 6 bases, and 14 bases separated the two germline ends. The CDR3 contains 15 residues. Germline V lookup: CDR1 LNHDA, CDR2 SQIVND (reference sequence). The data originate from a study of blood T cell repertoires in COVID-19. Study background: Specimens from acute and convalescent COVID-19 originated in the United States, Italy and Spain. From T cells, B-cell-depleted T cells, or PBMCs came the material, which was cDNA or gDNA.

The sequence was obtained from a woman in her thirties or forties who had recovered from COVID-19. The chain combines TRBV19 with TRBJ1-6; perhaps TRBD1 as D (5 bases). Sample: peripheral blood. The CDR3 reads CASSLGGAVNSPLHF. The CDR3 DNA sequence: TGTGCCAGTAGTCTTGGAGGGGCTGTTAATTCACCCCTCCACTTT.